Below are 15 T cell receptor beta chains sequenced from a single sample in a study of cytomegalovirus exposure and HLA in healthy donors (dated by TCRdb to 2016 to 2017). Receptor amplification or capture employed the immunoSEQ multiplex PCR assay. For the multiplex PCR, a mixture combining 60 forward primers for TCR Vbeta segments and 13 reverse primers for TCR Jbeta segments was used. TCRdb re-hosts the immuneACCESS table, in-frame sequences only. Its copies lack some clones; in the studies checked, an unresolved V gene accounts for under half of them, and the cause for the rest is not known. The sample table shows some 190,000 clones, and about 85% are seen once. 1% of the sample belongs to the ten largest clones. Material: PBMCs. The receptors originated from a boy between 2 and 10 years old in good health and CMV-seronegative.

CDR3 amino acids: CSVQRGGLVETQYF. CDR3 in DNA: TGCAGCGTTCAGCGGGGGGGCCTGGTGGAGACCCAGTACTTC. V is TRBV29-1 and J is TRBJ2-5; 10 positions agree with TRBD2. Germline V gene data show CDR1 as SQVTM and CDR2 as ANQGSEA. The CDR3 loop spans 14 amino acids. V dropped 5 bases and J dropped 5; count of bases not matched to a gene: 8.

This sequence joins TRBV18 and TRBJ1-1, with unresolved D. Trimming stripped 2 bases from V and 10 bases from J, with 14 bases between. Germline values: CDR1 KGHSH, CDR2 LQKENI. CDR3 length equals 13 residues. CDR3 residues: CASSPELTGGAFF. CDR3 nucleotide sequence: TGTGCCAGCTCACCAGAGTTGACCGGCGGAGCTTTCTTT.

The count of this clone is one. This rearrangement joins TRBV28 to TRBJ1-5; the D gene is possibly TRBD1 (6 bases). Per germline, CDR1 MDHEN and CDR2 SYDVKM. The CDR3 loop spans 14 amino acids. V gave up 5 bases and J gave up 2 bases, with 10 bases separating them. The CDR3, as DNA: TGTGCCAGCAGTCAGAACAGGGGCAATCAGCCCCAGCATTTT. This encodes CASSQNRGNQPQHF. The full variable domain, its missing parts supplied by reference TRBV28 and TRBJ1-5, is DVKVTQSSRYLVKRTGEKVFLECVQDMDHENMFWYRQDPGLGLRLIYFSYDVKMKEKGDIPEGYSVSREKKERFSLILESASTNQTSMYLCASSQNRGNQPQHFGDGTRLSIL.

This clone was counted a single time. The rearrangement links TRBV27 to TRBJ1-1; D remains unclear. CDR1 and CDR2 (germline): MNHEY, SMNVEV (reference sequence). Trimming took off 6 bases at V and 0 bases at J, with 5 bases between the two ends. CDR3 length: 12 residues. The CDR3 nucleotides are TGTGCCAGCAGAGACATGAACACTGAAGCTTTCTTT. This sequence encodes CASRDMNTEAFF.

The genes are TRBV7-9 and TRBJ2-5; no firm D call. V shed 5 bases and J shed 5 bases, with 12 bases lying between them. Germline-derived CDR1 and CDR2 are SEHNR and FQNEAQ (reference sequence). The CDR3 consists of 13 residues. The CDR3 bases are TGTGCCAGCAGCCCGGGTACGAGGGAGACCCAGTACTTC. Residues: CASSPGTRETQYF.

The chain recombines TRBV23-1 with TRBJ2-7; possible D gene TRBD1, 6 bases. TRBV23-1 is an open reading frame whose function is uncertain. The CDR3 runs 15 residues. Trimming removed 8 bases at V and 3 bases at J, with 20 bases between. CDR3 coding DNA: TGCGCCAGCCGCAGGTGGGGGCTAATAATCTACGAGCAGTACGTC. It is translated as CASRRWGLIIYEQYV.

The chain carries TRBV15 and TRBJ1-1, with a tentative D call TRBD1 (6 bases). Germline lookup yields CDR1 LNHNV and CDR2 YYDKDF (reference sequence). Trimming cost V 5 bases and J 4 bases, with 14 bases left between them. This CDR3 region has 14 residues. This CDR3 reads CATSLGGGSTEAFF. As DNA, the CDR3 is TGTGCCACCAGCCTAGGGGGGGGAAGCACTGAAGCTTTCTTT.

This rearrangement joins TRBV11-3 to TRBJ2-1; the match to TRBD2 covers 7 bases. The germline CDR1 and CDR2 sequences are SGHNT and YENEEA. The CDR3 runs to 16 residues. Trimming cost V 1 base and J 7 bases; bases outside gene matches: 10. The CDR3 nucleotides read TGTGCCAGCAGCTTAGGAGGTCGCGGGAGTGCTAATGAGCAGTTCTTC. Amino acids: CASSLGGRGSANEQFF.

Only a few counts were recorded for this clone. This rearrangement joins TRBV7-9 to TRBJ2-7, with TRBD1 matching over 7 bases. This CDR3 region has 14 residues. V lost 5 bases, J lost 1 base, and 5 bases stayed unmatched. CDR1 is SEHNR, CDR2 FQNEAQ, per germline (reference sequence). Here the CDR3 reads CASSGQAPSYEQYF. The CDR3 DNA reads TGTGCCAGCAGCGGACAGGCTCCATCCTACGAGCAGTACTTC. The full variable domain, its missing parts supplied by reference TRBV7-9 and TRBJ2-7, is DTGVSQNPRHKITKRGQNVTFRCDPISEHNRLYWYRQTLGQGPEFLTYFQNEAQLEKSRLLSDRFSAERPKGSFSTLEIQRTEQGDSAMYLCASSGQAPSYEQYFGPGTRLTVT.

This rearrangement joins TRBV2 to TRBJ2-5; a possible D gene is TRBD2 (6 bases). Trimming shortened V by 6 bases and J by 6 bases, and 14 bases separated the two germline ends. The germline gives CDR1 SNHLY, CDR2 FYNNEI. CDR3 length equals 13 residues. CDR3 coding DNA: TGTGCCAGCAGAAGAGAGGAGGGGAAGACCCAGTACTTC. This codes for CASRREEGKTQYF.

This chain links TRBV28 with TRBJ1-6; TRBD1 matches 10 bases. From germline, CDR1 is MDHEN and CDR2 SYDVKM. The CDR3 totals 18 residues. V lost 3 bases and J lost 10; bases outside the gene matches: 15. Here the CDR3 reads CASSFYFDRDRGRSPLHF. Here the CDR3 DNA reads TGTGCCAGCAGTTTCTACTTCGACCGGGACAGGGGTCGATCACCCCTCCACTTT.

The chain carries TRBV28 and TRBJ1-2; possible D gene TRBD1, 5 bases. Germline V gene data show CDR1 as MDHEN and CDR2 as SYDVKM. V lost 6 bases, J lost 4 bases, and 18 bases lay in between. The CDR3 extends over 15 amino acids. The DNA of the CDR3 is TGTGCCAGCAGCCCCCCAGGCCCGGGGGGCTATGGCTACACCTTC. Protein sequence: CASSPPGPGGYGYTF.

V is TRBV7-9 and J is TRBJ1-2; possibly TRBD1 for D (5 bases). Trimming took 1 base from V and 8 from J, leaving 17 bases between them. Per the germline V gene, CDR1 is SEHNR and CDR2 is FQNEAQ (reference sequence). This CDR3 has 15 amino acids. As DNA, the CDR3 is TGTGCCAGCAGCTTAGGGGGATCGGGGGTACGGGGCTACACCTTC. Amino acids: CASSLGGSGVRGYTF. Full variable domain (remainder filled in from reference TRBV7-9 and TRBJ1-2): DTGVSQNPRHKITKRGQNVTFRCDPISEHNRLYWYRQTLGQGPEFLTYFQNEAQLEKSRLLSDRFSAERPKGSFSTLEIQRTEQGDSAMYLCASSLGGSGVRGYTFGSGTRLTVV.

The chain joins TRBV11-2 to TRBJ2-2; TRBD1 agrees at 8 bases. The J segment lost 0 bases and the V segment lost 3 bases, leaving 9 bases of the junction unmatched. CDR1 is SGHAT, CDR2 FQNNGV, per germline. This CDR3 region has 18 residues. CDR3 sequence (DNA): TGTGCCAGCAGCTTCCCCTCGACAGGGGCTACGAACACCGGGGAGCTGTTTTTT. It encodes CASSFPSTGATNTGELFF.

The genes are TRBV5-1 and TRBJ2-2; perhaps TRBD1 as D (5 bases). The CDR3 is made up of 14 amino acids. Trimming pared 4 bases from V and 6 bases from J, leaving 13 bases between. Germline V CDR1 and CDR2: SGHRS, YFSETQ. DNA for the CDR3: TGCGCCAGCAGCCCTCCCAGGGATTCCGGGGAGCTGTTTTTT. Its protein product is CASSPPRDSGELFF.